The clone carrying this TCR beta chain has only a few counts. Its antigen remains unidentified. The data originate from a study of ipilimumab plus nivolumab after autologous stem cell transplantation. General study results and limits: Authors suggest TCR repertoire, Treg phenotype and gut microbiota support further study.

Patients got ipilimumab 1 mg/kg beginning 14 to 28 days post-transplant. CDR3 length equals 14 residues. Germline values: CDR1 SGHRS, CDR2 YFSETQ. Trimming took 0 bases from V and 6 from J, leaving 10 bases between them. The protocol was immunoSEQ multiplex PCR, while the TCRdb copy is restricted to in-frame clones and leaves out a portion. The sample has roughly 45,000 clones; roughly 84% are singletons. The sequenced sample was PBMCs, obtained in a trial of ipilimumab plus nivolumab as post-transplant consolidation. This clonotype was sampled from a male donor with multiple myeloma. The J gene is TRBJ1-5, the V gene TRBV5-1; D call uncertain. CDR3: CASSLAAVSQPQHF. CDR3 bases: TGCGCCAGCAGCTTGGCGGCAGTTAGTCAGCCCCAGCATTTT.